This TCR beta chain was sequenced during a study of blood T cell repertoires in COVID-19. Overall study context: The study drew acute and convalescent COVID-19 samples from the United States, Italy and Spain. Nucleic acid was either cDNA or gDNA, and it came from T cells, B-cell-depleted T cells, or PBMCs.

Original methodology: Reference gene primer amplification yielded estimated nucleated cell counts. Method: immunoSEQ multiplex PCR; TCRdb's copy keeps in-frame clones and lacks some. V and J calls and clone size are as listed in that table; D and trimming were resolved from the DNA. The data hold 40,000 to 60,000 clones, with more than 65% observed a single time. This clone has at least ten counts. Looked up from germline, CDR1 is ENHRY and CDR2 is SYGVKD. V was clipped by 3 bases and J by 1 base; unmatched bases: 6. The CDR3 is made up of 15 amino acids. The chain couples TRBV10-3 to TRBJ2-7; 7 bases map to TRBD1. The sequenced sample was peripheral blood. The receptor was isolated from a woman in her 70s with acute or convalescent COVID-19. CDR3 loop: CAISDLTGISYEQYF. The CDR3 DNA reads TGTGCCATCAGTGACTTGACAGGGATATCCTACGAGCAGTACTTC.